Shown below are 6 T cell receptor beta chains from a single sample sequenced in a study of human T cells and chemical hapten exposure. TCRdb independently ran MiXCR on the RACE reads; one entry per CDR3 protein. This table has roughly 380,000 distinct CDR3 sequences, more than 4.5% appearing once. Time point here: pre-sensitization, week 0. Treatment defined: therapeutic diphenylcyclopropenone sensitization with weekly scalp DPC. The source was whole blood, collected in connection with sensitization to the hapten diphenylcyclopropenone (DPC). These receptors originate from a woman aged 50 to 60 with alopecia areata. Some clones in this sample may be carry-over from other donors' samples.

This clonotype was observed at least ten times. In DNA, the CDR3 is TGTGCCAGCAGTTTAAGACAGGGGGCCGTGGCTGAAGCTTTCTTT. Translation gives CASSLRQGAVAEAFF. J is TRBJ1-1 and V is TRBV12-3 or TRBV12-4, with 10 bases identical to TRBD1. Trimming removed 2 bases from V and 6 bases from J; junction bases left unmatched: 6. The CDR3 covers 15 residues.

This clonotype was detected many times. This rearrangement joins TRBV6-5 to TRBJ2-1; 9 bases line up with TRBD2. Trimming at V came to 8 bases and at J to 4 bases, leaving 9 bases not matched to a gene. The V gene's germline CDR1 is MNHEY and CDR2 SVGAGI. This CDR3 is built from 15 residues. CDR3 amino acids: CASREMRGGYNEQFF. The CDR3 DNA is TGTGCCAGCCGCGAAATGCGGGGGGGATACAATGAGCAGTTCTTC.

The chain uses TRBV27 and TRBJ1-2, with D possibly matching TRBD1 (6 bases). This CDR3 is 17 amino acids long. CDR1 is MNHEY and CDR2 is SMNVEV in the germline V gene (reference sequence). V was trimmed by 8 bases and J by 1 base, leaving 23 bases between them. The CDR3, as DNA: TGTGCCAGCTCTAGCCGGGGGGCCGAAATAATTAACTATGGCTACACCTTC. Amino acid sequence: CASSSRGAEIINYGYTF.

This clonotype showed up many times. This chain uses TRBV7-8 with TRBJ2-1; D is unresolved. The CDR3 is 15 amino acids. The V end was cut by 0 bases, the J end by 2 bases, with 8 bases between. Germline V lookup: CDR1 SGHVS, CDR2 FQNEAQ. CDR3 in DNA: TGTGCCAGCAGCTTAGCAGCGAGAACCTACAATGAGCAGTTCTTC. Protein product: CASSLAARTYNEQFF.

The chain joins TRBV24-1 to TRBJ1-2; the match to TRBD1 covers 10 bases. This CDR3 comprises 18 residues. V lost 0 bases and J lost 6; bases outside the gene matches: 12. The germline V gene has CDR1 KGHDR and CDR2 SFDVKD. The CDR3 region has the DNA TGTGCCACCAGTGATTTGGAGGCGGGACAGGGGAAGAGGGATGGCTACACCTTC. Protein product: CATSDLEAGQGKRDGYTF.

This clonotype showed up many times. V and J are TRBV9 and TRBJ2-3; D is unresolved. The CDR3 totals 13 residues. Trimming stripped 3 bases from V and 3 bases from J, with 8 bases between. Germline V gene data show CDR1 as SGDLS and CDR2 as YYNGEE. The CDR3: CASSEGITDTQYF. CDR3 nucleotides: TGTGCCAGCAGCGAGGGTATTACAGATACGCAGTATTTT.